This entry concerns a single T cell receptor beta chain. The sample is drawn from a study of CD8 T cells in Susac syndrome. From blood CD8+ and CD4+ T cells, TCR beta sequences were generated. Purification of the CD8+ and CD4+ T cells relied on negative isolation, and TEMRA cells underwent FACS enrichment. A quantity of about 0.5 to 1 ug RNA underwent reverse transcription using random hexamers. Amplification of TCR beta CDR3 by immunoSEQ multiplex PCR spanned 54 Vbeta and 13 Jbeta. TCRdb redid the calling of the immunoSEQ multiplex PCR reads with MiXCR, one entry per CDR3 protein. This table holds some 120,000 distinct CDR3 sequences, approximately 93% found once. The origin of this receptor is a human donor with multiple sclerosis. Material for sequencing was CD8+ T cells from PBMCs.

The CDR3 nucleotides are TGTGCCAGCAGTCCCCACCCAGCGGGAGGGGTGGGGGAGCTGTTTTTT. Translating it yields CASSPHPAGGVGELFF. The chain joins TRBV27 to TRBJ2-2; 10 positions agree with TRBD2. The CDR3 length is 16 residues. Trimming removed 5 bases from V and 8 bases from J; junction bases left unmatched: 11. Germline CDR1 MNHEY, CDR2 SMNVEV (reference sequence).